A single sample is the source of the 19 T cell receptor beta chains below, sequenced in a study of T cells after yellow fever vaccination. TCRdb itself ran the 5' RACE reads through MiXCR, one entry per CDR3 protein. The repertoire holds about 180,000 distinct CDR3 sequences, about 6% seen once, with just under 3% in the top ten. The sequenced sample was CD4+ T cells sorted from PBMCs, obtained on the day of the first yellow fever vaccination. The receptors shown here come from a man younger than 30 who received the YFV17D yellow fever vaccine.

The rearrangement links TRBV20-1 to TRBJ1-4; no reliable D call. This CDR3 is built from 12 residues. Germline CDR1 is DFQATT and CDR2 is SNEGSKA (reference sequence). Trimming took off 0 bases at V and 7 bases at J, with 6 bases between the two ends. CDR3 nucleotide sequence: TGCAGTGCTAGAGATGAGGGTGAAAAACTGTTTTTT. Translation gives CSARDEGEKLFF.

This clonotype came up many times. The V and J genes are TRBV12-3 or TRBV12-4 and TRBJ1-5; 9 nucleotides agree with TRBD1. The CDR3 has 16 amino acids. J lost 7 bases, V lost 2 bases, and 9 bases had no gene match. The CDR3 DNA follows: TGTGCCAGCAGTTTACCGGGACAGGGCCGGGGCCAGCCCCAGCATTTT. The encoded protein is CASSLPGQGRGQPQHF.

In its sample, this clonotype was seen many times. The chain uses TRBV6-1 and TRBJ2-1, with D possibly being TRBD1 or TRBD2 (6 bases each). Trimming shortened V by 6 bases and J by 4 bases, and 16 bases separated the two germline ends. There are 15 residues in the CDR3. Germline V lookup: CDR1 MNHNS, CDR2 SASEGT. The CDR3 sequence is CASSPGGGVYNEQFF. CDR3 sequence (DNA): TGTGCCAGCAGCCCCGGAGGGGGAGTATACAATGAGCAGTTCTTC.

The chain joins TRBV29-1 to TRBJ1-1, with D possibly TRBD1 on 5 matching bases. The CDR3 runs to 13 residues. With 4 bases removed from V and 5 bases from J, the gap between germline ends came to 14 bases. Germline V gene sequence: CDR1 SQVTM, CDR2 ANQGSEA. The CDR3 sequence is CSVVRGAETEAFF. CDR3 coding DNA: TGCAGCGTTGTTAGGGGCGCGGAGACTGAAGCTTTCTTT.

The table lists this clonotype with many counts. The chain joins TRBV12-3 or TRBV12-4 to TRBJ2-3, with D unresolved. V lost 6 bases and J lost 0, with 1 base in between. The CDR3 extends over 11 amino acids. The CDR3 coding sequence is TGTGCCAGCAGGAGCACAGATACGCAGTATTTT. It encodes CASRSTDTQYF.

Many counts were recorded for this clonotype. V usage is TRBV12-3 or TRBV12-4 and J usage is TRBJ2-5; D remains unclear. The CDR3 extends over 13 amino acids. Trimming cost V 8 bases and J 0 bases, with 10 bases left between them. CDR3 residues: CASVSYNQETQYF. In DNA, the CDR3 is TGTGCCAGCGTCTCCTATAACCAAGAGACCCAGTACTTC.

This clonotype was seen a handful of times. The chain carries TRBV6-5 and TRBJ2-1, with TRBD2 identical over 8 bases. Germline-derived CDR1 and CDR2 are MNHEY and SVGAGI. The CDR3 is made up of 15 amino acids. The ends lost 0 bases at V and 10 bases at J; junction bases unmatched: 8. CDR3 nucleotide sequence: TGTGCCAGCAGTTACTCTAGCGGGGTGGGGGGGGAGCAGTTCTTC. Residues: CASSYSSGVGGEQFF.

In its sample, this clonotype was seen a few times. The V and J genes are TRBV4-3 and TRBJ1-4, with D possibly being TRBD1 (6 bases). The CDR3 is 16 residues long. The germline V gene encodes CDR1 LGHNA and CDR2 YSLEER. Trimming cost V 1 base and J 5 bases, with 14 bases left between them. The chain's CDR3 is CASSQVKDSRNEKLFF. The CDR3 DNA sequence: TGCGCCAGCAGCCAAGTCAAGGACAGCCGGAATGAAAAACTGTTTTTT.

The rearrangement uses TRBV3-1 and TRBJ2-2; the D gene is possibly TRBD2 (7 bases). Trimming removed 4 bases from V and 1 base from J, with 13 bases in between. The CDR3 spans 16 residues. Germline lookup yields CDR1 LGHDT and CDR2 YNNKEL (reference sequence). The CDR3 DNA sequence: TGTGCCAGCAGCCTGCACGGGGGGCAGAACACCGGGGAGCTGTTTTTT. Translation: CASSLHGGQNTGELFF.

The CDR3 spells CASSPPDRGTDTQYF. CDR3 in DNA: TGTGCCAGCTCACCACCTGATCGGGGCACAGATACGCAGTATTTT. The V call is TRBV18, the J call TRBJ2-3; no clear D. CDR3 size: 15 residues. Trimming took 0 bases from V and 1 from J, leaving 8 bases between them. Germline V gene data show CDR1 as KGHSH and CDR2 as LQKENI.

This clonotype appeared a single time. A much larger clone differs from this one at a single base, so this may be a read error. The genes are TRBV11-2 and TRBJ2-5; D is unclear. V was pared by 4 bases and J by 5 bases, with 8 bases between. Germline V gene lookup returns CDR1 SGHAT and CDR2 FQNNGV. This CDR3 region has 12 residues. The CDR3 region is CASSYVRETQYF. For the CDR3, the DNA is TGTGCCAGCAGCTACGTTCGCGAGACCCAGTACTTC.

This clonotype is a singleton in its sample. A clone one base away is much larger, so this may be a read error. The chain combines TRBV7-2 with TRBJ1-5; 8 bases align to TRBD1. The germline V gene has CDR1 SGHTA and CDR2 FQGNSA. This CDR3 has 13 residues. In DNA, the CDR3 is TGTCCCAGCAGCTTTGCAGGGGGCCAGACCCAGCATTTT. It codes for CPSSFAGGQTQHF.

This clonotype showed up just a few times. The gene calls are TRBV7-9 and TRBJ1-2; D might be TRBD1 (5 bases). CDR3 length: 12 residues. Between the trimmed V and J ends, which lost 5 bases and 4 bases, there was a span of 8 bases. CDR1 is SEHNR and CDR2 is FQNEAQ in the germline V gene (reference sequence). CDR3 residues: CASSRDLYGYTF. In nucleotides, the CDR3 is TGTGCCAGCAGCAGGGACCTCTATGGCTACACCTTC.

The chain is built from TRBV12-3 or TRBV12-4 and TRBJ1-1; D is uncertain. The CDR3 consists of 14 residues. V was clipped by 10 bases and J by 4 bases, with 19 bases between them. The CDR3 DNA reads TGTGCCATCCTCCGGGCTTTGGGTGGCACTGAAGCTTTCTTT. Protein sequence: CAILRALGGTEAFF.

This clonotype was seen ten or more times. The V gene is TRBV7-2, the J gene TRBJ2-5, with 10 positions matching TRBD2. The trim removed 2 bases at V and 0 bases at J, leaving 9 bases unmatched. The V gene's germline CDR1 is SGHTA and CDR2 FQGNSA. This CDR3 spans 18 amino acids. CDR3 region: CASSLSSSGGPYQETQYF. CDR3 in DNA: TGTGCCAGCAGCTTATCGTCTAGCGGGGGCCCGTACCAAGAGACCCAGTACTTC.

The gene calls are TRBV7-2 and TRBJ1-3; no clear D. The CDR3 covers 15 residues. From germline, CDR1 is SGHTA and CDR2 FQGNSA. V lost 2 bases to trimming and J lost 2 bases, with 10 bases between them. CDR3: CASSLRGGTGNTIYF. In DNA, the CDR3 is TGTGCCAGCAGCTTACGCGGTGGAACTGGAAACACCATATATTTT.

In this sample, this clonotype turned up many times. The gene calls are TRBV3-1 and TRBJ2-1; D tentatively reads TRBD1 or TRBD2 (5 bases each). The V end was cut by 0 bases, the J end by 2 bases, with 8 bases between. This CDR3 is built from 15 residues. The germline V gene has CDR1 LGHDT and CDR2 YNNKEL (reference sequence). The CDR3 nucleotides are TGTGCCAGCAGCCAAGACCTGGGACCCTACAATGAGCAGTTCTTC. This sequence encodes CASSQDLGPYNEQFF.

Many counts were recorded for this clonotype. This rearrangement joins TRBV7-6 to TRBJ2-7; 14 bases map to TRBD2. The CDR3 loop spans 15 amino acids. The J segment lost 9 bases and the V segment lost 4 bases, leaving 8 bases of the junction unmatched. Germline V gene data show CDR1 as SGHVS and CDR2 as FNYEAQ. This chain's CDR3 is CASSWTGTSGGVQYF. In nucleotides, the CDR3 is TGTGCCAGCAGCTGGACCGGGACTAGCGGGGGCGTGCAGTACTTC. Based on the CDR3 plus reference TRBV7-6 and TRBJ2-7, the full variable domain is GAGVSQSPRYKVTKRGQDVALRCDPISGHVSLYWYRQALGQGPEFLTYFNYEAQQDKSGLPNDRFSAERPEGSISTLTIQRTEQRDSAMYRCASSWTGTSGGVQYFGPGTRLTVT.

This clonotype appeared a few times. This chain joins TRBV7-2 and TRBJ2-7; 8 bases are a match to TRBD2. Germline assignment: CDR1 SGHTA and CDR2 FQGNSA. The CDR3 loop spans 14 amino acids. Unmatched junction bases numbered 3, after V lost 3 bases and J lost 2 bases. The CDR3 protein is CASSLGLGAYEQYF. The CDR3, as DNA: TGTGCCAGCAGCTTGGGACTAGGAGCCTACGAGCAGTACTTC.